This T cell receptor (beta chain) was identified during a study of response to subunit inactivated influenza vaccine (dated by TCRdb to 2017 to 2018). Concerning the study at large: Deep quantitative profiling of the T cell receptor repertoire was used in the study to follow responses to a trivalent subunit inactivated influenza vaccine.

This clonotype was seen a few times. Its antigen remains unidentified. Nothing much larger sits one base from this clone, and base qualities are not available. The CDR3 spans 15 residues, from the cysteine through the phenylalanine. The read is trimmed to its CDR3 DNA, 45 bases read in frame from base 1. Relative to germline, V is missing 4 bases and J is missing 4 bases, with 7 bases of the junction outside any gene match. Library prep was done by RT-PCR. The data were produced on an Illumina HiSeq 2500. TCRdb trimmed public reads at Q25 via fastp, called clones via MiXCR and kept in-frame beta chains. Each entry is one CDR3 protein sequence, shown with its most common DNA and genes. This sample holds 500,000 to 650,000 distinct CDR3 sequences; 7.6% were observed only once. Of the sample, around 13% is held by the ten largest clones. Points the paper makes about the study in general: It was suggested by the authors that each seasonal influenza vaccination may recruit only a limited number of new T cells.

The sequencing used PBMCs from blood, collected approximately 25 months after vaccination. The V gene is TRBV12-3 or TRBV12-4 and the J gene is TRBJ2-7; TRBD2 matches 10 bases in the middle. The clonotype was recovered from a man between 50 and 69 years old who received an inactivated influenza vaccine. Donor details come from another sample of the same person, matched by shared clones. The sequenced DNA is TGTGCCAGCAGTTCGCCTAGCGGGAGTAGGTACGAGCAGTACTTC. Translated, this gives CASSSPSGSRYEQYF.